Listed below are T cell receptor beta chains from one sample, sequenced in a study of CXCR3-negative and CXCR3-positive naive CD8 T cells. After re-calling the 5' RACE reads, TCRdb lists one entry per CDR3 protein, DNA absent. The listing records around 120,000 distinct CDR3 sequences. The sequenced material came from naive CXCR3+ CD8+ T cells from blood. The receptors stem from a human donor in good health. Some clones in this sample may be carry-over from other donors' samples. CDR3s include the opening cysteine and the closing phenylalanine or tryptophan.

V gene	J gene	CDR3 protein
TRBV9	TRBJ2-7	CASSVGGQGAYEQYF
TRBV10-3	TRBJ2-7	CAISDPTGAYEQYF
TRBV4-3	TRBJ1-4	CASSQARADNEKLFF
TRBV4-3	TRBJ2-1	CASSQDPRAYFDEQFF
TRBV9	TRBJ2-7	CASSVGLAGSYEQYF
TRBV29-1	TRBJ2-7	CSGGGSLYEQYF
TRBV5-1	TRBJ2-5	CASSLEGLADQETQYF
TRBV30	TRBJ1-1	CAWEEGGTEAFF
TRBV29-1	TRBJ2-3	CSVEDLAGPEDTQYF
TRBV29-1	TRBJ1-2	CSVWTGGKVGYTF
TRBV7-6	TRBJ2-1	CASSLRSGWEGNHEQFF
TRBV7-9	TRBJ1-5	CASSLSGGNQPQHF
TRBV7-8	TRBJ2-1	CASSLRGNRGPHNEQFF
TRBV7-6	TRBJ1-6	CASSLAGAVTSPLHF
TRBV9	TRBJ2-2	CASRGLGTGELFF
TRBV9	TRBJ1-2	CASSPMTNYGYTF
TRBV5-5	TRBJ2-1	CASSPIPGERGGNEQFF
TRBV29-1	TRBJ2-2	CSVTGVSNTGELFF
TRBV7-9	TRBJ2-7	CASTPRTGGDEQYF